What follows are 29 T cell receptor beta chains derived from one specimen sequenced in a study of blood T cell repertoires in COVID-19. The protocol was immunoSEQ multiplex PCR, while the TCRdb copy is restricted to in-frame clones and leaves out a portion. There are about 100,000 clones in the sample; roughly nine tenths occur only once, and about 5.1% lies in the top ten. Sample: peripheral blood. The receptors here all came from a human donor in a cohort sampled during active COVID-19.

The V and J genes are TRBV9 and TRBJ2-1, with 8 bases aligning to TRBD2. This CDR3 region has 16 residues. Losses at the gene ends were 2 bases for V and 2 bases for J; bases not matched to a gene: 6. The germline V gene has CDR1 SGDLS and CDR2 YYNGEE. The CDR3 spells CASSVGREVAYNEQFF. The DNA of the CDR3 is TGTGCCAGCAGCGTGGGGCGGGAGGTCGCCTACAATGAGCAGTTCTTC.

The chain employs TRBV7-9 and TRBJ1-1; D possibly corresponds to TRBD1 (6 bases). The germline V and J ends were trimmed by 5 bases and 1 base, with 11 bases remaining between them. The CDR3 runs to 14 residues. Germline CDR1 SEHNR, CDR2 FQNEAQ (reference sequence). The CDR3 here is CASSKQGWNTEAFF. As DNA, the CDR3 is TGTGCCAGCAGCAAACAGGGATGGAACACTGAAGCTTTCTTT.

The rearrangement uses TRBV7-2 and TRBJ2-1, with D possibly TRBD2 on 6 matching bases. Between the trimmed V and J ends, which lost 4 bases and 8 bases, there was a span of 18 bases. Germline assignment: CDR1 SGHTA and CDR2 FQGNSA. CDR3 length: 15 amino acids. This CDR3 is CASSWGWVKRDEQFF. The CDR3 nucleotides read TGTGCCAGCAGCTGGGGGTGGGTGAAGCGGGATGAGCAGTTCTTC.

CDR3 in DNA: TGTGCCAGCAGCTTGACGGGGGGGGATACGCAGTATTTT. Its translation: CASSLTGGDTQYF. J is TRBJ2-3 and V is TRBV11-2; 8 nucleotides align to TRBD2. V lost 3 bases to trimming and J lost 6 bases; unmatched junction nucleotides: 2. CDR1 is SGHAT, CDR2 FQNNGV, per germline. CDR3 length equals 13 residues.

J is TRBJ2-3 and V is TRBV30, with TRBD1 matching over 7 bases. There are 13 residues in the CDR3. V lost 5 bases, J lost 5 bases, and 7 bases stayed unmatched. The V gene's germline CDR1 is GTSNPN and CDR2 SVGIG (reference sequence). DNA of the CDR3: TGTGCCTGGCGTGAGGGGGCAAGAGATACGCAGTATTTT. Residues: CAWREGARDTQYF.

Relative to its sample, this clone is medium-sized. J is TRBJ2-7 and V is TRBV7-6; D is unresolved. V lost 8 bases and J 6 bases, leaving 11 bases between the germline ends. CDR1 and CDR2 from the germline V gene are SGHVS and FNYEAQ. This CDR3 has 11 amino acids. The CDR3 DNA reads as TGTGCCAGCTTTTCCACTGGCGAGCAGTACTTC. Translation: CASFSTGEQYF.

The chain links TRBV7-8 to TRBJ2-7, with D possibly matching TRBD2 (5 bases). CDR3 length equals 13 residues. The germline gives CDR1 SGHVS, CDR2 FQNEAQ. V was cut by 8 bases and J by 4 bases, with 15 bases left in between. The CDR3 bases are TGTGCCAGCTCCCCGGGGAGATCGTACGAGCAGTACTTC. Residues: CASSPGRSYEQYF.

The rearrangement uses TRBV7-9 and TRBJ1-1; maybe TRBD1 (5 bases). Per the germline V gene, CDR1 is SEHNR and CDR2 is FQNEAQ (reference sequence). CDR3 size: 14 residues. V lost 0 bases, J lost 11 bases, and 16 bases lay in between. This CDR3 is CASSLATQGGVAFF. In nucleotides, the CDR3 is TGTGCCAGCAGCTTAGCGACCCAGGGCGGAGTGGCTTTCTTT.

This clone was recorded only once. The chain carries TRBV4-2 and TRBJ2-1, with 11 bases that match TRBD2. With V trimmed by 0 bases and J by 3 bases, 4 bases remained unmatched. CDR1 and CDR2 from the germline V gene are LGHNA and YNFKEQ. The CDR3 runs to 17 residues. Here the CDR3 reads CASSQDLGTSGYNEQFF. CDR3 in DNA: TGTGCCAGCAGCCAAGATCTTGGGACTAGCGGCTACAATGAGCAGTTCTTC.

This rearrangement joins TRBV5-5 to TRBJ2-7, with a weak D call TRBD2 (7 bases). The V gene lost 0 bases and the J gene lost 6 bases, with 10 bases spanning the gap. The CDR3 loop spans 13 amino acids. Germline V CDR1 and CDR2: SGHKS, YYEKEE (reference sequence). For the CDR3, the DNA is TGTGCCAGCAGCTTGGGGAGGGGGGGCGAGCAGTACTTC. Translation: CASSLGRGGEQYF.

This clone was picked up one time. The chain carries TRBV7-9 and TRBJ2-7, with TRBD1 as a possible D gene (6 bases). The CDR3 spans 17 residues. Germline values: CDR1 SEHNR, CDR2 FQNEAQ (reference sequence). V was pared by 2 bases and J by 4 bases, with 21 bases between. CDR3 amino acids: CASSLQALGGRGYEQYF. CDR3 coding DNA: TGTGCCAGCAGCTTACAGGCCCTGGGTGGCAGGGGTTACGAGCAGTACTTC.

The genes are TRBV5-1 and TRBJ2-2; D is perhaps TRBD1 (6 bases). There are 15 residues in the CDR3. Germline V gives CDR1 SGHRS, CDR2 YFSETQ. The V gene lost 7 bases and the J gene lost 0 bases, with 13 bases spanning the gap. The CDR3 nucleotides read TGCGCCAGCCAACAGGGCCCTCCGAACACCGGGGAGCTGTTTTTT. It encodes CASQQGPPNTGELFF.

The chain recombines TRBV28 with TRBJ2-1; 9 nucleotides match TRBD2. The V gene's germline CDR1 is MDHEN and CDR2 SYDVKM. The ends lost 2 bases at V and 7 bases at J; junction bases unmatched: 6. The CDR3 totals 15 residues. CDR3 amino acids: CASSLMREGRNEQFF. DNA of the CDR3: TGTGCCAGCAGTTTAATGCGGGAGGGAAGAAATGAGCAGTTCTTC.

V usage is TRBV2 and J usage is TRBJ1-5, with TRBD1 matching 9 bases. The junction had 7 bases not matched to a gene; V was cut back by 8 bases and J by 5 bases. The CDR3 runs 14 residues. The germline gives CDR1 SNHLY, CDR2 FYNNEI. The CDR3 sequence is CASGDRADHQPQHF. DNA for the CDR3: TGTGCCAGCGGGGACAGGGCCGACCATCAGCCCCAGCATTTT.

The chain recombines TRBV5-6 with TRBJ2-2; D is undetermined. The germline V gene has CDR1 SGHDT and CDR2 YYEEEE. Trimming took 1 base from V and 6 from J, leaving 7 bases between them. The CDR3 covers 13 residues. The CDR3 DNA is TGTGCCAGCAGCTTGATAGTAGCCGGGGAGCTGTTTTTT. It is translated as CASSLIVAGELFF.

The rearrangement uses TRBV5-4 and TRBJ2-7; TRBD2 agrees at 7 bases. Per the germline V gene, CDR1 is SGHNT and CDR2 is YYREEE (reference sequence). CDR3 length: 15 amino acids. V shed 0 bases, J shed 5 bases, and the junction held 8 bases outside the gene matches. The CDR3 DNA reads TGTGCCAGCAGCTTGGTTCGCGGGAGTGTGAACGAGCAGTACTTC. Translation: CASSLVRGSVNEQYF.

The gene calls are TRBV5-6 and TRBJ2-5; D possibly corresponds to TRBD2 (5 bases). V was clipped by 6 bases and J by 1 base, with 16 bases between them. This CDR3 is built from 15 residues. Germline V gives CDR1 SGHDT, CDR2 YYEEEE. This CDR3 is CASTTRTGSQETQYF. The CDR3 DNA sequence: TGTGCCAGCACCACACGGACGGGGAGCCAAGAGACCCAGTACTTC.

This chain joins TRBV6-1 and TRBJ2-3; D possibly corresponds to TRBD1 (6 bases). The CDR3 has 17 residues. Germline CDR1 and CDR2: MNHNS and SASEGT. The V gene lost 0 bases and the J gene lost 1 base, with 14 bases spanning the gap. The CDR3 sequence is CASSEAFPPGGTDTQYF. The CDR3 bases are TGTGCCAGCAGTGAAGCGTTTCCTCCAGGGGGCACAGATACGCAGTATTTT.

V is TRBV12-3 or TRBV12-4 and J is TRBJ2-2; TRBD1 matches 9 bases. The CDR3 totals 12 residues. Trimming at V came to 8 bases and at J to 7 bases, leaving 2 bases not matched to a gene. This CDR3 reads CASDRGNGELFF. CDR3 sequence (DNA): TGTGCCAGCGACAGGGGGAACGGGGAGCTGTTTTTT.

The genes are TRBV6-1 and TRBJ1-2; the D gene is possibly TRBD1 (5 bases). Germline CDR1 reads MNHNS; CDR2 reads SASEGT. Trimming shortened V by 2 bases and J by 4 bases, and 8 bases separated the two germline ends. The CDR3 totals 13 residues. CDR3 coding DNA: TGTGCCAGCAGTGAACGGGGGAGCTATGGCTACACCTTC. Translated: CASSERGSYGYTF.

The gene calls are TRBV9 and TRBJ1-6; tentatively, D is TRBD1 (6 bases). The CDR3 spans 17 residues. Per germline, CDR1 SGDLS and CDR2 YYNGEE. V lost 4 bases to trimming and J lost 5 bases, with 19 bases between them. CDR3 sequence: CASSTRAGTSHNSPLHF. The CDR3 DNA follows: TGTGCCAGCAGCACCCGTGCCGGGACATCTCATAATTCACCCCTCCACTTT.

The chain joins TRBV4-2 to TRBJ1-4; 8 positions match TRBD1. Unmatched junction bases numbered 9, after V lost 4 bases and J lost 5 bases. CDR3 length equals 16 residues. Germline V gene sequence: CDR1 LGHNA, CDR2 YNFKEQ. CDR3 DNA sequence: TGTGCCAGCAGCCTTACTGACAGGGGCGGGAATGAAAAACTGTTTTTT. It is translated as CASSLTDRGGNEKLFF.

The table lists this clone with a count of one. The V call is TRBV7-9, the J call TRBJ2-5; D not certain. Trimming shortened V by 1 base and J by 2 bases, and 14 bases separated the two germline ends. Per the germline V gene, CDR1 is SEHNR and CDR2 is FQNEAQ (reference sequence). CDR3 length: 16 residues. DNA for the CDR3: TGTGCCAGCAGCTTAGTGCCGATGCGGCCTCAAGAGACCCAGTACTTC. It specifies CASSLVPMRPQETQYF.

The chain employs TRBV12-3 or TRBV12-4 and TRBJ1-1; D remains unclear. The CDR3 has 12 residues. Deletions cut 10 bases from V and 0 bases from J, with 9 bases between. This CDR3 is CATQLMNTEAFF. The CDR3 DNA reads TGTGCCACTCAACTTATGAACACTGAAGCTTTCTTT.

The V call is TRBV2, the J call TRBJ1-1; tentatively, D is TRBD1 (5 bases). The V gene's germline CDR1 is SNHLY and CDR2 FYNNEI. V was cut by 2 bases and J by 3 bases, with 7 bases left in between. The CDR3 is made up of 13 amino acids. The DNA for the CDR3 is TGTGCCAGCAGTGAACAGGGCGACACTGAAGCTTTCTTT. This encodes CASSEQGDTEAFF.

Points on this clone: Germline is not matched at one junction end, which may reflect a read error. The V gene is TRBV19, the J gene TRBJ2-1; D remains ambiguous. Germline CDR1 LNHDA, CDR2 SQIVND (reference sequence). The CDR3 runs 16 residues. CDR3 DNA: TGTGCCAGTAGTGCCGCGGCTACTCGCTCCTACAATGAGCAGCTCTTC. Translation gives CASSAAATRSYNEQLF.

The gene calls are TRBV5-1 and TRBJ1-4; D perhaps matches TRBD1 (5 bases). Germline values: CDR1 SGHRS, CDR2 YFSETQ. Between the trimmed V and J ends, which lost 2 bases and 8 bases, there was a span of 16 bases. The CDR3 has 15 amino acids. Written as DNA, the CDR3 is TGCGCCAGCAGCTTAGGCTCGGGGGGTAGGGAAAAACTGTTTTTT. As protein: CASSLGSGGREKLFF.

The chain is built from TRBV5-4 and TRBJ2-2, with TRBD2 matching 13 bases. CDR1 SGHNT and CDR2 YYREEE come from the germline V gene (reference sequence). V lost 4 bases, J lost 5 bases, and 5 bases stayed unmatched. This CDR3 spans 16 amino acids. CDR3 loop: CASSTGLAGKTGELFF. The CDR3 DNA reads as TGTGCCAGCAGCACGGGACTAGCGGGAAAAACCGGGGAGCTGTTTTTT.

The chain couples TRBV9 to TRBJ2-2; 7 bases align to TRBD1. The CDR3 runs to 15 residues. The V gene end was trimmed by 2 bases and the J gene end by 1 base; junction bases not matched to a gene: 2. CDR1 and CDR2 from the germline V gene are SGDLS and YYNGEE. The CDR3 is CASSVAGGNTGELFF. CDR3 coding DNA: TGTGCCAGCAGCGTCGCAGGGGGGAACACCGGGGAGCTGTTTTTT.